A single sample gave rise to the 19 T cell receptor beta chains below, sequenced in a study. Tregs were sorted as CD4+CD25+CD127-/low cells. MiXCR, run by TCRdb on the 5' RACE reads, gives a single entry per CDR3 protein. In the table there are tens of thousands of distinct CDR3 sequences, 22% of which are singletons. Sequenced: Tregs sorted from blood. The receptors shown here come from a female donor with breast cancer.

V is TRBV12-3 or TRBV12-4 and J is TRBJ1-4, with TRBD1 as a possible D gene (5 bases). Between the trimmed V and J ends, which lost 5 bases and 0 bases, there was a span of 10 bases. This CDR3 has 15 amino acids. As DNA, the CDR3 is TGTGCCAGCAGTCCCAGGGTTGCAACTAATGAAAAACTGTTTTTT. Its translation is CASSPRVATNEKLFF.

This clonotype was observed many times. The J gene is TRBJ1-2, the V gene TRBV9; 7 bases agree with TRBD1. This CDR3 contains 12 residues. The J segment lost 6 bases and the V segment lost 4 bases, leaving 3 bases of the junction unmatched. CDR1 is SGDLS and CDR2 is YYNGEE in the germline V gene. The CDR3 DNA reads TGTGCCAGCAGCCGGGACAGAAATGGCTACACCTTC. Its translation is CASSRDRNGYTF.

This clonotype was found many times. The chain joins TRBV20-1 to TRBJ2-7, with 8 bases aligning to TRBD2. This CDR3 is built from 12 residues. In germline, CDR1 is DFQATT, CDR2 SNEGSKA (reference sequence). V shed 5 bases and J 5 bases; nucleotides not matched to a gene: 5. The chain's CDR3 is CSAPGLVDEQYF. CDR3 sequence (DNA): TGCAGTGCTCCGGGACTAGTCGACGAGCAGTACTTC.

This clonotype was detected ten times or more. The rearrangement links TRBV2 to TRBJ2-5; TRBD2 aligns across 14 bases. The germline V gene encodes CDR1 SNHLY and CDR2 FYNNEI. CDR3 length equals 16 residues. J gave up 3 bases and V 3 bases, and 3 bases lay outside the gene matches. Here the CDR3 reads CASSDWGLAGEETQYF. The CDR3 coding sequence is TGTGCCAGCAGTGACTGGGGACTAGCGGGAGAAGAGACCCAGTACTTC.

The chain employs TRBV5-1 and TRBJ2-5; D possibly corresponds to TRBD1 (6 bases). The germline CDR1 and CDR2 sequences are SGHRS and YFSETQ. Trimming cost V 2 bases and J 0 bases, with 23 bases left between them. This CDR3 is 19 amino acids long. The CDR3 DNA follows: TGCGCCAGCAGCTTCAGACCGCAGGGGAAGGGTGGAGACCAAGAGACCCAGTACTTC. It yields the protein CASSFRPQGKGGDQETQYF.

CDR3 in amino acids: CAIPASWIEQYF. As DNA, the CDR3 is TGTGCCATACCCGCGAGCTGGATCGAGCAGTACTTC. J is TRBJ2-7 and V is TRBV7-2; D remains unclear. The CDR3 extends over 12 amino acids. V shed 10 bases and J shed 6 bases, with 16 bases lying between them. Germline V gives CDR1 SGHTA, CDR2 FQGNSA.

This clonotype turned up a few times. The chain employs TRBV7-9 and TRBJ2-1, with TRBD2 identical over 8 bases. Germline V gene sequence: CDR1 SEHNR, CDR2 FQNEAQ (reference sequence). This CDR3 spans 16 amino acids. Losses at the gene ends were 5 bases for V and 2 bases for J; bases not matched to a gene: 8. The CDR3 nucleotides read TGTGCCAGCAGCCACCACTCGCGGGGGGCCTACAATGAGCAGTTCTTC. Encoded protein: CASSHHSRGAYNEQFF.

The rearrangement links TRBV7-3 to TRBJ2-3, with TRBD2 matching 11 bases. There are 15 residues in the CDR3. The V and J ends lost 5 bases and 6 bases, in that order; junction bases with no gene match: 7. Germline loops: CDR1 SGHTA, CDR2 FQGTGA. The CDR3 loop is CASSQTGTSGDTQYF. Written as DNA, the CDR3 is TGTGCCAGCAGCCAAACGGGGACTAGCGGCGATACGCAGTATTTT.

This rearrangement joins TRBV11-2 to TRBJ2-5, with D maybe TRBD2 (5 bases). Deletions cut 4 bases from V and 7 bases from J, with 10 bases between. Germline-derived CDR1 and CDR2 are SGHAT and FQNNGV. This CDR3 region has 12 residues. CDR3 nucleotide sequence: TGTGCCAGCAGCTCCAGAGAGGGGACCCAGTACTTC. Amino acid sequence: CASSSREGTQYF.

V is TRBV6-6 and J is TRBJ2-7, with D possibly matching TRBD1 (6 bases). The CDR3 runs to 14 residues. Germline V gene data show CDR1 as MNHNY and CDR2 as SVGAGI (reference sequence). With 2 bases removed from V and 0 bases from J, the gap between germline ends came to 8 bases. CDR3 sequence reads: CASSYGQNSYEQYF. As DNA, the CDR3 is TGTGCCAGCAGTTACGGACAGAACTCCTACGAGCAGTACTTC.

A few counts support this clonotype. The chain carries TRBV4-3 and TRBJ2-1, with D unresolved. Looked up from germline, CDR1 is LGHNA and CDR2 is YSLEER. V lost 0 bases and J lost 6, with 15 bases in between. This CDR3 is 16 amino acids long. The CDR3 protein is CASSQDLRTYVNEQFF. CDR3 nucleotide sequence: TGCGCCAGCAGCCAAGATCTGAGGACCTATGTCAATGAGCAGTTCTTC.

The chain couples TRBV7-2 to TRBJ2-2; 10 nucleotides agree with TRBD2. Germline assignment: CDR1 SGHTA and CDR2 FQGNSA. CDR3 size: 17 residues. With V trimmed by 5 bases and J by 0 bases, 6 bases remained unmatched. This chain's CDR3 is CASSPLSGRANTGELFF. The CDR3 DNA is TGTGCCAGCAGCCCGCTGAGCGGGAGGGCGAACACCGGGGAGCTGTTTTTT. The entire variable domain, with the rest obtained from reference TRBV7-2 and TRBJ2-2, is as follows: GAGVSQSPSNKVTEKGKDVELRCDPISGHTALYWYRQSLGQGLEFLIYFQGNSAPDKSGLPSDRFSAERTGGSVSTLTIQRTQQEDSAVYLCASSPLSGRANTGELFFGEGSRLTVL.

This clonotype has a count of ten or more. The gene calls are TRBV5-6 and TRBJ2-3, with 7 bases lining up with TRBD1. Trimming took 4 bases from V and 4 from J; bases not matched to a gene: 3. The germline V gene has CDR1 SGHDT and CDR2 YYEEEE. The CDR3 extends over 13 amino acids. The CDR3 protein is CASSADRADTQYF. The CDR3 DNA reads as TGTGCCAGCAGCGCTGACAGGGCAGATACGCAGTATTTT.

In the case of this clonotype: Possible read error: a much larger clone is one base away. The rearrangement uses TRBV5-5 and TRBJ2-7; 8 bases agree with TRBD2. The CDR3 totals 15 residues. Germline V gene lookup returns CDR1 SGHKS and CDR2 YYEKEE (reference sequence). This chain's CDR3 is CASSLSGGRSYDQYF. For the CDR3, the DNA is TGTGCCAGCAGCTTAAGCGGCGGGAGGTCCTACGACCAGTACTTC.

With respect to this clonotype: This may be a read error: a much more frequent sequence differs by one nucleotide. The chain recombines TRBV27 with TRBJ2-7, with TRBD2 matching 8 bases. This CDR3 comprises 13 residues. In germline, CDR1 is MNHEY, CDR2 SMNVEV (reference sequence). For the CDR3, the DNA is TGTGCCGGCAGTCCGGGACTAGTGAACGAGCAGTACTTC. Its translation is CAGSPGLVNEQYF.

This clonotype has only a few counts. This chain's CDR3 is CASSQDRRASYEQYF. The CDR3 region has the DNA TGCGCCAGCAGCCAAGATAGGAGGGCTTCCTACGAGCAGTACTTC. The chain carries TRBV4-1 and TRBJ2-7; perhaps TRBD2 as D (6 bases). The CDR3 length is 15 residues. The germline CDR1 and CDR2 sequences are MGHRA and YSYEKL. The germline V and J ends were trimmed by 0 bases and 1 base, with 10 bases remaining between them.

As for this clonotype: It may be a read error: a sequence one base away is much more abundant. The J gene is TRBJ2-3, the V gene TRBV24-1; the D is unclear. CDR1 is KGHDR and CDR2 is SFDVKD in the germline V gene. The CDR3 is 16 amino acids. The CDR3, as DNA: TGTGCCACCGGTGATCCACAACCCGGCAACACAGATACGCAGTATTTT. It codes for CATGDPQPGNTDTQYF.

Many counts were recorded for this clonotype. The DNA for the CDR3 is TGCGCCAGCAGCTCCTCGGGCACAGATACGCAGTATTTT. Translating gives CASSSSGTDTQYF. The J gene is TRBJ2-3, the V gene TRBV5-1, with unresolved D. Germline values: CDR1 SGHRS, CDR2 YFSETQ. Trimming took off 3 bases at V and 1 base at J, with 6 bases between the two ends. The CDR3 runs 13 residues.

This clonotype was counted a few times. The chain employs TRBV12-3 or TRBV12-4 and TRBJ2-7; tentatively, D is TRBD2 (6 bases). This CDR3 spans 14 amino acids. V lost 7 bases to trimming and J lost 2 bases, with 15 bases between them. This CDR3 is CASTYRDSTYEQYF. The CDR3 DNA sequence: TGTGCCAGCACATACCGGGACTCCACCTACGAGCAGTACTTC.